Given below is one T cell receptor beta chain in context. Only a few counts were recorded for this clonotype. Its antigen remains undetermined. No much larger clone exists at a distance of one base, and base qualities are not known. The data were taken from a study of blood T cells in healthy people across ages (dated by TCRdb to the mid-2010s). Concerning the study at large: In model experiments, template switching captured roughly one uniquely barcoded TCR beta cDNA molecule for every two T cells. To track age-related changes in TCR beta repertoire diversity, the study relied on deep sequencing normalized with unique cDNA molecular identifiers. Two additional independent replicas of 1 million unique cDNA reads from the same blood draw were analyzed for two donors (one aged 18 to 30 and one aged 80 or older). To avoid experimental bias, donors of different ages were spread randomly across the sequencing lanes. Four age groups were formed from the donors: young (average about 17 years), middle-aged (around 41), aged (62) and long-lived (less than 85).

The method behind the library was 5' RACE. Sequencing used an Illumina HiSeq 2500. A second PCR of 7 to 11 cycles was run with a J-beta primer mix and a sample-barcoded 5' primer. A template-switch 5' adaptor carrying 12 random nucleotides introduced a unique molecular identifier onto each TCR beta cDNA molecule. Each sample yielded at least 2.5 million CDR3-containing paired-end reads. First-strand cDNA synthesis was performed from all RNA using the Mint cDNA synthesis kit, with priming by a TRBC-specific oligonucleotide. After uracil-DNA glycosylase treatment, a first 18-cycle PCR used universal primers M1SS and BC2_uni_R on all cDNA. The published analysis was carried out like this. For normalization, 1 million high-quality reads were randomly selected from each sample, with every read carrying a distinct molecular identifier. Reads with shared molecular identifiers were discarded instead of being binned into consensus sequences. CDR3 identification, clonotype clustering and error correction used MiTCR with a Q25 quality threshold and the strictest error-elimination algorithm. A nonparametric unseen species model with Euler transformation was used to estimate lower-bound total TCR beta diversity. Through fastp at Q25 and MiXCR, TCRdb rebuilt clones from the public reads, retaining in-frame beta chains. One record per CDR3 amino acid sequence lists the most common genes and DNA. TCRdb's processing, not the study's, gives the V and J calls here. The sample yields roughly 570,000 distinct CDR3 sequences; approximately 25% were counted once. Of the sample, less than 20% falls within the top ten clones.

Overall results and qualifications from the work: Compared with the aged group, more naive CD4+ T cells, fewer expanded clones and increased TCR diversity were shown by the long-lived group, suggesting age selection. Observed TCR beta diversity per million T cells fell roughly linearly with age, and a significant reduction was already apparent by age around 40. Total diversity estimates from one million sequenced T cells were considered lower bounds and underestimates. A strong correlation was found between observed TCR beta diversity and the percentage of naive T cells measured by flow cytometry. Bulk unsorted PBMC profiling prevented conclusive comparison of naive and antigen-experienced compartments. The CMV infection status of donors was not known, potentially confounding age-related changes in expanded clonotypes.

Donors were about 36 systemically healthy Caucasian individuals from Russia aged roughly 6 to 95 years. Each donor gave about 11 milliliters of peripheral blood, drawn into EDTA-treated Vacutainer tubes. PBMCs were isolated by Ficoll-Paque density-gradient centrifugation, with at least 7 million obtained per sample. Trizol reagent was used to extract total RNA from the PBMCs, yielding at least 6 micrograms per sample. Naive CD45RAhigh/CD27high T cell percentages were measured by flow cytometry on a PBMC aliquot from every donor. The specimen was blood. This TCR was sampled from a woman between 70 and 85 years old in good health.

The sequence in DNA is TGTGCTAGTGGTTTGTTCAGACAGGGGGGGGCTGAAGCTTTCTTT. It codes for CASGLFRQGGAEAFF. Recombination linked TRBV12-5 to TRBJ1-1, with 9 junctional bases fitting TRBD1. After removal of 2 bases from V and 6 bases from J, the junction retains 7 bases not matched to a gene. The CDR3 measures 15 amino acids from cysteine to phenylalanine. This entry keeps only the CDR3 DNA: 45 bases, framed from base 1. For CDR1 and CDR2, the germline V gene lists LGHNT and FRNRAP.